This T cell receptor beta chain was documented in a study of beta chain features in type 1 diabetes (dated by TCRdb to 2016 to 2019). With respect to the entire study: No differences in mean age, gender distribution, total cell number or subset yield were found between patients and healthy donors. In the study, recently diagnosed type 1 diabetes patients and matched healthy donors were compared on the TCRB repertoires of their sorted circulating CD4+ T cell subsets. Naive and central memory subsets were obtained from all 30 or so donors, but regulatory and stem cell-like memory subsets were isolated from only 8 patients and 8 healthy donors. Across all samples, approximately 98,000,000 sorted cells were examined, and cell number per subset correlated strongly with RNA yield. Overall results and qualifications from the work: Naive, central memory and regulatory TCRB repertoires appeared to be more alike among patients than among healthy donors. HLA sub-analyses involved small numbers of individuals, so any influence of HLA type on TCRB rearrangement remained unresolved. Shorter templates might have been favored by PCR, but patient and control samples were amplified and corrected together, so both groups would have been affected equally by any skew. In all four CD4+ subsets, TCRB CDR3 length was moderately but significantly shorter in type 1 diabetes patients. Fewer insertions and more nucleotide deletions at VDJ recombination sites were observed in patients with type 1 diabetes, implying thymic rearrangement abnormalities. Sequencing cDNA rather than genomic DNA could over-represent highly expressing activated cells, although activation and CD3 levels did not differ between groups.

Each donor gave one peripheral blood draw, averaging approximately 0.12 L, which was collected into heparinised tubes. A BD FACSAria II and a panel including CD45RO, CCR7, CD25, CD127, CD95 and CD27 were used to sort naive, central memory, regulatory and stem cell-like memory CD4+ T cells. A purity above 98% was achieved for all sorted populations. PBMCs were separated immediately by Lymphoprep density gradient centrifugation and were stained directly, without being cultured. Samples were stained and sorted in pairs, with one healthy donor and one patient per experiment, so that batch effects were minimized. Between the V and J ends, shortened by 8 bases and 0 bases respectively, the junction contains 12 bases. The CDR1 and CDR2 encoded by the germline V gene are MDHEN and SYDVKM. The CDR3 contains 14 residues, cysteine and phenylalanine counted. The kept DNA is CDR3 alone, 42 bases in frame from the first base.

The entire amount of isolated RNA was reverse transcribed using the High Capacity cDNA Reverse Transcription Kit, so the sequenced TCRB transcripts were expressed ones. Deep immunoSEQ sequencing was applied to naive, central memory and regulatory T cell samples, giving an average of about 3.4 million total reads per sample. After sorted cells were lysed in RLT buffer, RNA was extracted with DNase-treated RNeasy Micro or Mini kits, with the choice depending on cell number. To prevent cross-contamination, every cell subset was processed on its own, while patient and healthy donor samples were processed together. TCRB sequences were amplified from cDNA with the immunoSEQ multiplex PCR, producing 87-bp fragments spanning the CDR3 region. Sequencing of the amplicons was performed on the Illumina HiSeq platform. In the original analysis: PCR bias was computationally corrected using synthetic template baselines, reads within Hamming distance 2 were collapsed, and singletons that could not be merged were discarded. By aligning reads against IMGT, V, D and J genes, CDR3 length, and insertions or deletions at six rearrangement sites were assigned. Within each subset, clonotype counts were normalized to sorted cell number, and only after that were true diversity and Gini coefficients computed with the tcR R package. The overlap coefficient, calculated on TCRB nucleotide sequences, was used to quantify repertoire sharing. Out-of-frame TCRB sequences from naive cells were analyzed to stand in for the pre-selection repertoire. Imported from immuneACCESS, the table was reduced by TCRdb to in-frame sequences with V and J called. These copies leave out some clones; in studies compared against another copy, an unresolved V gene accounts for under half, and the cause of the remainder is not known. The V and J calls and clone size were taken over from that table, and D and trimming were inferred from the DNA. In this sample the table shows about 260,000 clones, more than 65% of which occur a single time. Approximately 0.053% of the sample lies in the top ten.

About this clone itself: It lacks a known antigen. Base qualities are not recorded, but no much larger clone differs from it by a single base.

The sample was naive CD4+ T cells from blood. The sample's cell subset or site label, in plain terms: true naive CD4+ T cells. Rearrangement joined TRBV28 to TRBJ2-3, and perhaps TRBD2 as D gene, on 5 matching bases. The TCR originated in a man aged 25 to 40 in good health. The CDR3 region reads CASGTGISTDTQYF. Here is the DNA: TGTGCCAGCGGAACGGGGATTAGCACAGATACGCAGTATTTT.